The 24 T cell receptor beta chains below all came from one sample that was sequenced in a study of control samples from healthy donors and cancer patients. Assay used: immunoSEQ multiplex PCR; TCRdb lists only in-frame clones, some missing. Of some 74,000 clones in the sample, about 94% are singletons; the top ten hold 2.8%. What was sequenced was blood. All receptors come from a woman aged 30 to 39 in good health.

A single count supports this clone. CDR3 bases: TGTGCCAGCAGTCCCCGGACAGGCGCTAGTCACACCTTC. This encodes CASSPRTGASHTF. V gene TRBV3-1 (or the pseudogene TRBV3-2) combines with J gene TRBJ1-2, with 7 nucleotides matching TRBD1. J gave up 12 bases and V 6 bases, and 13 bases lay outside the gene matches. The CDR3 is 13 residues long. Germline CDR1 reads LGHDT; CDR2 reads YNNKEL (reference sequence).

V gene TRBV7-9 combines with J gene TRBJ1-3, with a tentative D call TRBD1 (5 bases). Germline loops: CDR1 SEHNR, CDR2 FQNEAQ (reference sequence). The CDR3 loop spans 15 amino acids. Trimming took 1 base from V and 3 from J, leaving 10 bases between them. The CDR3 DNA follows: TGTGCCAGCAGCTTAGGGGGGTTACTTGGAAACACCATATATTTT. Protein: CASSLGGLLGNTIYF. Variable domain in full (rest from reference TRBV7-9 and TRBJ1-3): DTGVSQNPRHKITKRGQNVTFRCDPISEHNRLYWYRQTLGQGPEFLTYFQNEAQLEKSRLLSDRFSAERPKGSFSTLEIQRTEQGDSAMYLCASSLGGLLGNTIYFGEGSWLTVV.

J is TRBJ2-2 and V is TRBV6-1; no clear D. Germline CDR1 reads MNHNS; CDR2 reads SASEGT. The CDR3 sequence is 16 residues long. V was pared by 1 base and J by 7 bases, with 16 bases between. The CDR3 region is CASSEVTYSVVGELFF. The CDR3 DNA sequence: TGTGCCAGCAGTGAAGTTACTTACAGCGTGGTCGGGGAGCTGTTTTTT.

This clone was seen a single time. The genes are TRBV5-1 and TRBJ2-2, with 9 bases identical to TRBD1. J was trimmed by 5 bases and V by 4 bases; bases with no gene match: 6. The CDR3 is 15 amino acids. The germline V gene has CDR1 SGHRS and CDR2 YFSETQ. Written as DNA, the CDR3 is TGCGCCAGCAGCCCCTGGACAGGGGATACCGGGGAGCTGTTTTTT. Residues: CASSPWTGDTGELFF.

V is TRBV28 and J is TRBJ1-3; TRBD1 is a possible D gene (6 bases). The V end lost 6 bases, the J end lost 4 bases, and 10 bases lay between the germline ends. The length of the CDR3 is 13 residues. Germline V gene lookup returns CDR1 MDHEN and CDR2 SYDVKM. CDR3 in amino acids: CASRTGKGNTIYF. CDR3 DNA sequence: TGTGCCAGCAGAACAGGGAAAGGAAACACCATATATTTT.

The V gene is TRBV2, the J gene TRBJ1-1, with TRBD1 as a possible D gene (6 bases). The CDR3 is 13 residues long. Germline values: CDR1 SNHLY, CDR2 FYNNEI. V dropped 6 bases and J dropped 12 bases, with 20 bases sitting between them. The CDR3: CASSEIFNRETFF. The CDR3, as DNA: TGTGCCAGCAGCGAAATCTTTAACAGGGAGACTTTCTTT.

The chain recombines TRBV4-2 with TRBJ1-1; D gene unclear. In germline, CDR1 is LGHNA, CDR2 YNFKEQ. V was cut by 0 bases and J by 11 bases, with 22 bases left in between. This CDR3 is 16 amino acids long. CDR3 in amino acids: CASSQESGVPENTAFF. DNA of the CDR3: TGTGCCAGCAGCCAAGAGAGCGGGGTGCCCGAAAATACGGCTTTCTTT.

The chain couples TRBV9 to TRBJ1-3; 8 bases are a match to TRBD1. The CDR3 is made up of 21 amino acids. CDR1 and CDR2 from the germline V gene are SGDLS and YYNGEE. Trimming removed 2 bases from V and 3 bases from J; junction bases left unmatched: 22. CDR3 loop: CASSVGLPGRQGRRVGNTIYF. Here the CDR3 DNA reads TGTGCCAGCAGCGTTGGGTTACCCGGGAGACAGGGGCGTAGGGTTGGAAACACCATATATTTT.

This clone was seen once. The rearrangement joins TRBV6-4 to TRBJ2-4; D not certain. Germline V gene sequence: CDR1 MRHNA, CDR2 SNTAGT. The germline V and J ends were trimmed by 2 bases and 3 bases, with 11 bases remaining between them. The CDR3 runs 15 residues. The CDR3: CASSDNSGGKNIQYF. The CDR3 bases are TGTGCCAGCAGTGACAACTCGGGTGGCAAAAACATTCAGTACTTC.

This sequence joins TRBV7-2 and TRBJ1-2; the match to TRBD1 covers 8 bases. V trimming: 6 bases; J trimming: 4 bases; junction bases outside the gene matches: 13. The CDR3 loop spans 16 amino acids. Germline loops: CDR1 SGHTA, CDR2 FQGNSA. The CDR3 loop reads CASRSRGTGFLYGYTF. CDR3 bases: TGTGCCAGCAGGTCCCGGGGGACAGGTTTTCTCTATGGCTACACCTTC. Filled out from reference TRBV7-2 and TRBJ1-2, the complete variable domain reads GAGVSQSPSNKVTEKGKDVELRCDPISGHTALYWYRQSLGQGLEFLIYFQGNSAPDKSGLPSDRFSAERTGGSVSTLTIQRTQQEDSAVYLCASRSRGTGFLYGYTFGSGTRLTVV.

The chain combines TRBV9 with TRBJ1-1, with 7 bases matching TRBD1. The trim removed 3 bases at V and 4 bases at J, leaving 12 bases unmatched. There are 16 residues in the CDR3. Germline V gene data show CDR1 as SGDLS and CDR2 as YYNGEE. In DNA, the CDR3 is TGTGCCAGCAGCGCGTCCCTGAATAGACAGGGCACTGAAGCTTTCTTT. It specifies CASSASLNRQGTEAFF.

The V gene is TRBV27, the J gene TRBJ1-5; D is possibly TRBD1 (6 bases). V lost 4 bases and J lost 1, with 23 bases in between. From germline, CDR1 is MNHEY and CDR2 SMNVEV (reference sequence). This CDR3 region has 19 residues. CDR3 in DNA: TGTGCCAGCAGTTCTTCAGGCCAGGGGAGAGTATTGAGCAATCAGCCCCAGCATTTT. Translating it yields CASSSSGQGRVLSNQPQHF.

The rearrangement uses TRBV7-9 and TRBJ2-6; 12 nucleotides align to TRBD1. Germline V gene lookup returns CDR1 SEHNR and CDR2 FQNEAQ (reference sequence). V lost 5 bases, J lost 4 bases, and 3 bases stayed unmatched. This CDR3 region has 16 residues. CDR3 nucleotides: TGTGCCAGCAGCCGGGACAGGGGGCTGGGGGCCAACGTCCTGACTTTC. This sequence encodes CASSRDRGLGANVLTF.

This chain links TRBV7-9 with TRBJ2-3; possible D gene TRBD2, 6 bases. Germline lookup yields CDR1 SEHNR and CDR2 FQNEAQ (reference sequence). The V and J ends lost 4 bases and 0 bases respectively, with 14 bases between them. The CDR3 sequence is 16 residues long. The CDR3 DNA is TGTGCCAGCAGCTCTATAGTGGCGGGAAGCACAGATACGCAGTATTTT. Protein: CASSSIVAGSTDTQYF.

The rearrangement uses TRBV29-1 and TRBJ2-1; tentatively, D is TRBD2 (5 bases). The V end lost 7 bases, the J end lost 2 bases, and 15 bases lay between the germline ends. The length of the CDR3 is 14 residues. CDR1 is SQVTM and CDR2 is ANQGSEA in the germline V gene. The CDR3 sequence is CSGRGAVAYNEQFF. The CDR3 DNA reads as TGCAGCGGGAGAGGAGCGGTGGCCTACAATGAGCAGTTCTTC.

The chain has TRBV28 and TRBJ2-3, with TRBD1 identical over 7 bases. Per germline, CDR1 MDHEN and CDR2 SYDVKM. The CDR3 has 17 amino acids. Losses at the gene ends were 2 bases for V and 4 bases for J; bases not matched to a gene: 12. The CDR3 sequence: CASSLGSRGLGSDTQYF. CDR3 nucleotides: TGTGCCAGCAGTTTAGGCTCGAGGGGGCTAGGCTCAGATACGCAGTATTTT.

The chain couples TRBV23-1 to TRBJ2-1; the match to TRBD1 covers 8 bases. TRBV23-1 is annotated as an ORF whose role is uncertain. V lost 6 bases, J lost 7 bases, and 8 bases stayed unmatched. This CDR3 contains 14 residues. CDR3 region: CASSHRGIWNEQFF. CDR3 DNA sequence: TGCGCCAGCAGCCACAGGGGGATCTGGAATGAGCAGTTCTTC.

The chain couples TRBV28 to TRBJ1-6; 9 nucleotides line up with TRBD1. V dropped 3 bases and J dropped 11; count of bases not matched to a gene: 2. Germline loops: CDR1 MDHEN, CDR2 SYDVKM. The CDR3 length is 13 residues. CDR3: CASSLGQGPPLHF. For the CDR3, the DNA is TGTGCCAGCAGTTTGGGACAGGGCCCACCCCTCCACTTT.

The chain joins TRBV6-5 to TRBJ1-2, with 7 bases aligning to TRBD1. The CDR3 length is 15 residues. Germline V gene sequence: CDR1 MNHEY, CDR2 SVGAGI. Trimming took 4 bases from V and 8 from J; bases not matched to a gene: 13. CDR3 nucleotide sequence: TGTGCCAGCAGTTTTCGATTTTTAGGAGGGGGCGGCTACACCTTC. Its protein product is CASSFRFLGGGGYTF.

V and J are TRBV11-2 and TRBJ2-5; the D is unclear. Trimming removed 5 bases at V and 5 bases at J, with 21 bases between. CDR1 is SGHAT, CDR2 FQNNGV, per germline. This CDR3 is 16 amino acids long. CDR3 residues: CASSLNPGKLGETQYF. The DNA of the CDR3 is TGTGCCAGCAGCCTTAACCCTGGCAAACTGGGGGAGACCCAGTACTTC.

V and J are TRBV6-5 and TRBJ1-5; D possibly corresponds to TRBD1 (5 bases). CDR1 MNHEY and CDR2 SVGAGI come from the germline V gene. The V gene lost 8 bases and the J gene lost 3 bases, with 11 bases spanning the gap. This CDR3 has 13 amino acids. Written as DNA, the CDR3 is TGTGCCAGCTCCCAGGGATTCAATCAGCCCCAGCATTTT. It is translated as CASSQGFNQPQHF.

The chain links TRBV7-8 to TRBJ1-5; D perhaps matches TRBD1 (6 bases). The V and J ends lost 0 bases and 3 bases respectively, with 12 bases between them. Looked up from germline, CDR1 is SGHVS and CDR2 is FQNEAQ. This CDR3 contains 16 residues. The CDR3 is CASSLASQGTNQPQHF. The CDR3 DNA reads TGTGCCAGCAGCTTAGCTTCTCAGGGGACCAATCAGCCCCAGCATTTT.

The CDR3 spells CSVEEGWTEAFF. CDR3 nucleotides: TGCAGCGTTGAGGAGGGATGGACTGAAGCTTTCTTT. The chain recombines TRBV29-1 with TRBJ1-1, with D unclear. Trimming stripped 3 bases from V and 5 bases from J, with 10 bases between. The CDR3 runs 12 residues. In germline, CDR1 is SQVTM, CDR2 ANQGSEA.

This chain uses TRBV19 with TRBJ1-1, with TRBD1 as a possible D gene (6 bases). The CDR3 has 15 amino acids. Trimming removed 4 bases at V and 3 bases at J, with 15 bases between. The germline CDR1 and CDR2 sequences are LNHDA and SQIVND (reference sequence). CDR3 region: CASSNNYREYTEAFF. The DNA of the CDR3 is TGTGCCAGTAGTAACAATTACAGGGAATACACTGAAGCTTTCTTT.